This T cell receptor beta chain emerged from a study of control samples from healthy donors and cancer patients. This table comes from immunoSEQ multiplex PCR, and its TCRdb copy is limited to in-frame clones, with some not included. Among some 140,000 clones listed, more than 90% were seen once. Trimming stripped 3 bases from V and 7 bases from J, with 12 bases between. The CDR3 consists of 13 residues. The sequenced material came from blood. The source is a man younger than 45 in good health. The chain joins TRBV12-3 or TRBV12-4 to TRBJ1-2; D possibly corresponds to TRBD1 (5 bases). The CDR3 DNA reads TGTGCCAGCAGTTTGAGGGGAACTATTGGCTACACCTTC. It is translated as CASSLRGTIGYTF.